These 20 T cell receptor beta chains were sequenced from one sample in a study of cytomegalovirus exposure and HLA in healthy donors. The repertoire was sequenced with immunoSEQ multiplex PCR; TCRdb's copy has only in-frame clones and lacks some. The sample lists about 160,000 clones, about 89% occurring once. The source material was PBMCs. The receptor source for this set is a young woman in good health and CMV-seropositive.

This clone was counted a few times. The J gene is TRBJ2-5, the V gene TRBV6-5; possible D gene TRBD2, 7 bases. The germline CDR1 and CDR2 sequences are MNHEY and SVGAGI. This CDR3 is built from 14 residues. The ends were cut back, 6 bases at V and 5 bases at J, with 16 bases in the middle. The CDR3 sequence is CASSPAGARETQYF. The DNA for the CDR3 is TGTGCCAGCAGCCCGGCGGGGGCCCGGGAGACCCAGTACTTC.

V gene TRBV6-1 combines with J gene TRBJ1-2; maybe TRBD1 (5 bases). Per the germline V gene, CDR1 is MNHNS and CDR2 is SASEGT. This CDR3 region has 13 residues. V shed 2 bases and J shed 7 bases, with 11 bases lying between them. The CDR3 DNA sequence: TGTGCCAGCAGTGAATTGGGGGGAGGTGGCTACACCTTC. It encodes CASSELGGGGYTF.

In DNA form, the CDR3 reads TGTGCCAGCAGCTGGGTTGGCGGGAACACTGAAGCTTTCTTT. Amino acids: CASSWVGGNTEAFF. The chain uses TRBV7-9 and TRBJ1-1; D ambiguous. Trimming stripped 4 bases from V and 1 base from J, with 10 bases between. CDR1 is SEHNR and CDR2 is FQNEAQ in the germline V gene (reference sequence). This CDR3 contains 14 residues.

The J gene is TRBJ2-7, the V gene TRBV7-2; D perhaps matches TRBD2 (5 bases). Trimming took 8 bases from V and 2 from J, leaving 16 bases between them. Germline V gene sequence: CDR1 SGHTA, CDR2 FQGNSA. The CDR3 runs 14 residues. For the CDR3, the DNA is TGTGCCAGCGCGTTGACTACCTTTCCCTACGAGCAGTACTTC. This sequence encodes CASALTTFPYEQYF.

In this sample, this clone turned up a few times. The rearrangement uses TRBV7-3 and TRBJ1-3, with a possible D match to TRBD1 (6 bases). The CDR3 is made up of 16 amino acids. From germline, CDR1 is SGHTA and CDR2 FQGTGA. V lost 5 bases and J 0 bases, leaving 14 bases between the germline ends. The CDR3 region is CASSPPRQVSGNTIYF. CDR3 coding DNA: TGTGCCAGCAGCCCCCCCCGACAGGTCTCTGGAAACACCATATATTTT.

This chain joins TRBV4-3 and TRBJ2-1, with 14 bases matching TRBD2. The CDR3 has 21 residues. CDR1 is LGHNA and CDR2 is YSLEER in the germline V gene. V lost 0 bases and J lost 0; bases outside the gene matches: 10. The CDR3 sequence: CASSQDAGLAGAISSYNEQFF. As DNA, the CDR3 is TGCGCCAGCAGCCAAGATGCGGGACTAGCGGGAGCCATTAGCTCCTACAATGAGCAGTTCTTC.

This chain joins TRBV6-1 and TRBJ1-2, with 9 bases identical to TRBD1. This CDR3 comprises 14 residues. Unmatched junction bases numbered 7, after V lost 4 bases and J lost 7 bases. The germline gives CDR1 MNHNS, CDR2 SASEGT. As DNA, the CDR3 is TGTGCCAGCAGTGGGGGACAGGGTTGGTCTGGCTACACCTTC. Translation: CASSGGQGWSGYTF.

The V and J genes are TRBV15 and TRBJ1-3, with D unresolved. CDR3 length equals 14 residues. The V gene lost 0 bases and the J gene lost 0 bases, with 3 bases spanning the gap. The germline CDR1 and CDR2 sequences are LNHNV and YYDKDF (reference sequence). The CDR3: CATSRDNSGNTIYF. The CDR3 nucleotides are TGTGCCACCAGCAGAGACAACTCTGGAAACACCATATATTTT. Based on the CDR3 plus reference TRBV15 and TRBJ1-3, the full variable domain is DAMVIQNPRYQVTQFGKPVTLSCSQTLNHNVMYWYQQKSSQAPKLLFHYYDKDFNNEADTPDNFQSRRPNTSFCFLDIRSPGLGDTAMYLCATSRDNSGNTIYFGEGSWLTVV.

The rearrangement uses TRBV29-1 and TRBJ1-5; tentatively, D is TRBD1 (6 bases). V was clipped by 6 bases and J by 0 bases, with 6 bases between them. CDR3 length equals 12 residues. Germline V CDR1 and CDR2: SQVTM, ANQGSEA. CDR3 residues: CSVQGSNQPQHF. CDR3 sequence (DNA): TGCAGCGTACAGGGTAGCAATCAGCCCCAGCATTTT.

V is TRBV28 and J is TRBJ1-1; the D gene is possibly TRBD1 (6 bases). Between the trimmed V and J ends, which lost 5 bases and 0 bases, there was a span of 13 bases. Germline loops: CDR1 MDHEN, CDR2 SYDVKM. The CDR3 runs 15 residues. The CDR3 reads CASSALQGMNTEAFF. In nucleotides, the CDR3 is TGTGCCAGCAGTGCCCTACAGGGTATGAACACTGAAGCTTTCTTT.

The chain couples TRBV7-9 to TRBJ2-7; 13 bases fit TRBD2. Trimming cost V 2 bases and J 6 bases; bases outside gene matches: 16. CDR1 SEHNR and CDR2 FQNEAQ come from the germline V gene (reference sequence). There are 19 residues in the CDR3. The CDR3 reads CASSLSPGTSGTLFREQYF. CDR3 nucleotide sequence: TGTGCCAGCAGCTTAAGTCCAGGGACTAGCGGGACCCTTTTTCGCGAGCAGTACTTC.

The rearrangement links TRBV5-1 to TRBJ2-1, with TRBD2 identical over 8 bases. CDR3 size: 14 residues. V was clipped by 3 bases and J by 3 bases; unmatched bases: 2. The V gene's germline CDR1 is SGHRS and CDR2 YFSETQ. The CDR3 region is CASSSGGIYNEQFF. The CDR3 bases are TGCGCCAGCAGCTCGGGGGGGATCTACAATGAGCAGTTCTTC.

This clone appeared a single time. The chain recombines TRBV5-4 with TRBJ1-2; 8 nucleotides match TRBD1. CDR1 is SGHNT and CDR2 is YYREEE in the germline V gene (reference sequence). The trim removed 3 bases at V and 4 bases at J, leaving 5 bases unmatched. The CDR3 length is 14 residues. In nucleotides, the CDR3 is TGTGCCAGCAGCTCGCAGGGGGCTGCCTATGGCTACACCTTC. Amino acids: CASSSQGAAYGYTF.

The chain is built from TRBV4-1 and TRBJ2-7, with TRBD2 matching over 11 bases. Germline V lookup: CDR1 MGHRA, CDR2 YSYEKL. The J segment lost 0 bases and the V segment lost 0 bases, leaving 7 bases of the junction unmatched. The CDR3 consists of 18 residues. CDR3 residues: CASSQDPGLADSSYEQYF. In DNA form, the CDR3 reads TGCGCCAGCAGCCAAGATCCGGGACTAGCGGACAGCTCCTACGAGCAGTACTTC.

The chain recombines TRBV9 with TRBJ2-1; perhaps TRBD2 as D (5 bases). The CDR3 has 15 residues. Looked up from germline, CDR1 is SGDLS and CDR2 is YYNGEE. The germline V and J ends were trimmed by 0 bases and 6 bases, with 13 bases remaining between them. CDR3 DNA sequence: TGTGCCAGCAGCGTAGAGGGTAGTCGGGGCAATGAGCAGTTCTTC. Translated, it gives CASSVEGSRGNEQFF.

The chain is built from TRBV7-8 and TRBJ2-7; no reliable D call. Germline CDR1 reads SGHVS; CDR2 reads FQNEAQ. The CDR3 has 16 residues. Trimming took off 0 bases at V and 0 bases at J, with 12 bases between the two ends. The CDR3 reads CASSLARLSSSYEQYF. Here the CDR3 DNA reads TGTGCCAGCAGCTTAGCGCGCCTGTCTAGCTCCTACGAGCAGTACTTC.

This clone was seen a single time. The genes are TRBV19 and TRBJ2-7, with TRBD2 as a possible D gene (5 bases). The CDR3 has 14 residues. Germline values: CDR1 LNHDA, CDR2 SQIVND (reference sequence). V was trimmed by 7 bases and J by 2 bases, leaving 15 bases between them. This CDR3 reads CASIPTGFAYEQYF. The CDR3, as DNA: TGTGCCAGTATCCCAACGGGGTTCGCCTACGAGCAGTACTTC.

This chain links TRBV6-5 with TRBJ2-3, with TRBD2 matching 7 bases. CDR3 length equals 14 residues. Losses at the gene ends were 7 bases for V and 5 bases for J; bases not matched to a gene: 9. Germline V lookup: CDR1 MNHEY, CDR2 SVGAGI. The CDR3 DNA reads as TGTGCCAGCATGCGGACTAGGTCCGTAGATACGCAGTATTTT. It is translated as CASMRTRSVDTQYF.

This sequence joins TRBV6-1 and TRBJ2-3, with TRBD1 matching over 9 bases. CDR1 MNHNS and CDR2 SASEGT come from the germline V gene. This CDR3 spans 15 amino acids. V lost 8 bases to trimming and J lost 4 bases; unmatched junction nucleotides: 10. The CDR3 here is CASFKPGQGADTQYF. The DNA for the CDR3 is TGTGCCAGCTTTAAACCGGGACAGGGCGCAGATACGCAGTATTTT.

CDR3: CASSGGLAGGGDTQYF. The CDR3 region has the DNA TGTGCCAGCAGTGGAGGGCTAGCGGGGGGGGGAGATACGCAGTATTTT. This chain uses TRBV6-1 with TRBJ2-3; TRBD2 matches at 12 bases. The germline CDR1 and CDR2 sequences are MNHNS and SASEGT. Trimming removed 4 bases from V and 5 bases from J; junction bases left unmatched: 7. CDR3 size: 16 residues.